The present TCR beta chain was sequenced within a study of blood T cell repertoires in COVID-19. Study as a whole: The United States, Italy and Spain supplied acute and convalescent COVID-19 samples.

CDR3 length: 12 residues. In germline, CDR1 is WSHSY, CDR2 SAAADI. V gave up 7 bases and J gave up 5 bases, with 11 bases separating them. In the original processing: For nucleated cells, counts were estimated from reference gene primer amplification. Libraries were prepared by immunoSEQ multiplex PCR; TCRdb keeps only in-frame clonotypes and omits some of them. That table furnishes V, J and clone size, whereas the DNA furnished D and trimming. This sample carries about 56,000 clones, nearly 90% of them seen once, and the ten largest clones take 43%. The chain has TRBV10-2 and TRBJ1-1; perhaps TRBD1 as D (6 bases). This TCR was recovered from an older woman with COVID-19, enrolled during active disease. The sequencing sample was made of peripheral blood. CDR3 region: CASKDRGTEAFF. The DNA of the CDR3 is TGCGCCAGCAAGGATAGGGGGACTGAAGCTTTCTTT.